These 19 T cell receptor beta chains were all obtained from the same sample, sequenced in a study of cytomegalovirus exposure and HLA in healthy donors. The primer mix had 60 Vbeta and 13 Jbeta primers. The assay was immunoSEQ multiplex PCR, and TCRdb's table has in-frame clones only and misses some. The data hold about 140,000 clones, with more than 75% observed a single time. The sequencing input was PBMCs. The origin of the receptors is a man aged 45-60 years in good health and CMV-seronegative.

The V call is TRBV30, the J call TRBJ1-2; D might be TRBD1 (6 bases). In germline, CDR1 is GTSNPN, CDR2 SVGIG (reference sequence). The CDR3 spans 13 residues. V was cut by 1 base and J by 7 bases, with 13 bases left in between. In DNA form, the CDR3 reads TGTGCCTGGAGTGGTGGGGGGGCCAGTGGCTACACCTTC. It codes for CAWSGGGASGYTF.

This sequence joins TRBV5-6 and TRBJ2-5, with a possible D match to TRBD2 (6 bases). CDR1 is SGHDT and CDR2 is YYEEEE in the germline V gene. The V end was cut by 4 bases, the J end by 4 bases, with 17 bases between. The CDR3 loop spans 15 amino acids. In nucleotides, the CDR3 is TGTGCCAGCAGCCCCGGTTATGGGGGAGGAGAGACCCAGTACTTC. Protein product: CASSPGYGGGETQYF.

In DNA form, the CDR3 reads TGTGCCAGCAGCTGGAGTCGGGATGATGGCTACACCTTC. Translation: CASSWSRDDGYTF. This chain connects TRBV7-8 to TRBJ1-2, with D uncertain. V gave up 4 bases and J gave up 6 bases, with 12 bases separating them. Germline values: CDR1 SGHVS, CDR2 FQNEAQ. This CDR3 is 13 amino acids long.

The chain joins TRBV30 to TRBJ1-2, with 8 bases aligning to TRBD1. Germline CDR1 and CDR2: GTSNPN and SVGIG (reference sequence). There are 13 residues in the CDR3. V shed 3 bases and J 3 bases; nucleotides not matched to a gene: 3. The CDR3 nucleotides read TGTGCCTGGAGCACAGGGGGGGACTATGGCTACACCTTC. Its protein is CAWSTGGDYGYTF.

V and J are TRBV6-1 and TRBJ2-3; TRBD2 aligns across 13 bases. Germline trimming cut 4 bases from V and 2 bases from J; bases unmatched to any gene: 3. The CDR3 is 16 amino acids. Germline loops: CDR1 MNHNS, CDR2 SASEGT. CDR3 nucleotide sequence: TGTGCCAGCAGTGCGGGACTAGCGGGATACACAGATACGCAGTATTTT. This encodes CASSAGLAGYTDTQYF.

This clone was recorded only once. The chain has TRBV28 and TRBJ2-7, with D perhaps matching TRBD2 (6 bases). The CDR3 spans 16 residues. Looked up from germline, CDR1 is MDHEN and CDR2 is SYDVKM. Trimming pared 10 bases from V and 2 bases from J, leaving 24 bases between. In nucleotides, the CDR3 is TGTGCCACCGAAGAGGCGATTGGGACTGACCCCTACGAGCAGTACTTC. Translation: CATEEAIGTDPYEQYF.

The chain has TRBV2 and TRBJ2-2, with D possibly matching TRBD2 (5 bases). Trimming pared 5 bases from V and 2 bases from J, leaving 9 bases between. This CDR3 comprises 14 residues. From germline, CDR1 is SNHLY and CDR2 FYNNEI. In nucleotides, the CDR3 is TGTGCCAGCAGTCCGGACTCAAACACCGGGGAGCTGTTTTTT. Residues: CASSPDSNTGELFF.

The V call is TRBV29-1, the J call TRBJ1-2; TRBD1 is a possible D gene (5 bases). This CDR3 is built from 13 residues. V was clipped by 2 bases and J by 8 bases, with 15 bases between them. Germline lookup yields CDR1 SQVTM and CDR2 ANQGSEA. The CDR3 loop reads CSVEPPGLGGYTF. CDR3 nucleotides: TGCAGCGTTGAACCACCAGGGCTGGGAGGCTACACCTTC.

This clone appeared once. The rearrangement uses TRBV5-1 and TRBJ1-3; D uncertain. Germline V gene data show CDR1 as SGHRS and CDR2 as YFSETQ. The CDR3 totals 15 residues. With 0 bases removed from V and 0 bases from J, the gap between germline ends came to 7 bases. CDR3 bases: TGCGCCAGCAGCTTGGACCTGAGCTCTGGAAACACCATATATTTT. Translating it yields CASSLDLSSGNTIYF.

The rearrangement links TRBV29-1 to TRBJ1-1, with 9 bases identical to TRBD1. CDR3 length equals 14 residues. V was pared by 5 bases and J by 0 bases, with 4 bases of the junction left unmatched. Germline V gene data show CDR1 as SQVTM and CDR2 as ANQGSEA. The CDR3 nucleotides are TGCAGCGTTAGTTACAGGGGGCTGAACACTGAAGCTTTCTTT. Its translation: CSVSYRGLNTEAFF.

The chain employs TRBV13 and TRBJ2-7; D is ambiguous. Per germline, CDR1 PRHDT and CDR2 FYEKMQ (reference sequence). CDR3 length: 10 amino acids. V was trimmed by 3 bases and J by 5 bases, leaving 2 bases between them. CDR3 residues: CASSFNEQYF. The CDR3 nucleotides are TGTGCCAGCAGCTTTAACGAGCAGTACTTC.

The chain carries TRBV4-1 and TRBJ1-1; no reliable D call. Germline CDR1 MGHRA, CDR2 YSYEKL. The CDR3 runs to 14 residues. V shed 0 bases and J shed 5 bases, with 10 bases lying between them. The CDR3 DNA follows: TGCGCCAGCAGCCAAGATTGGGGAGGGACTGAAGCTTTCTTT. It is translated as CASSQDWGGTEAFF.

The chain couples TRBV7-6 to TRBJ1-3; TRBD1 matches 8 bases. Germline V gives CDR1 SGHVS, CDR2 FNYEAQ. CDR3 length: 17 residues. Trimming cost V 0 bases and J 4 bases; bases outside gene matches: 8. As DNA, the CDR3 is TGTGCCAGCAGCTTAGCCTTGGGACAGGAGGCGGGAAACACCATATATTTT. As protein: CASSLALGQEAGNTIYF.

V usage is TRBV27 and J usage is TRBJ2-5; D is perhaps TRBD2 (5 bases). This CDR3 has 16 residues. V was clipped by 7 bases and J by 1 base, with 19 bases between them. The germline V gene encodes CDR1 MNHEY and CDR2 SMNVEV (reference sequence). In DNA, the CDR3 is TGTGCCAGCATGGTAATTGGCGGGCCCTCCCAAGAGACCCAGTACTTC. It encodes CASMVIGGPSQETQYF.

The gene calls are TRBV30 and TRBJ2-4, with 10 bases fitting TRBD1. The CDR3 loop spans 15 amino acids. Per the germline V gene, CDR1 is GTSNPN and CDR2 is SVGIG (reference sequence). V lost 2 bases, J lost 7 bases, and 8 bases stayed unmatched. The CDR3 coding sequence is TGTGCCTGGAGTCAATTGGGACAGGGGAGGAACATTCAGTACTTC. Protein product: CAWSQLGQGRNIQYF.

The chain couples TRBV19 to TRBJ2-2, with TRBD2 matching over 9 bases. J gave up 3 bases and V 4 bases, and 0 bases lay outside the gene matches. This CDR3 has 14 amino acids. CDR1 and CDR2 from the germline V gene are LNHDA and SQIVND (reference sequence). CDR3 protein: CASSSGRDTGELFF. DNA for the CDR3: TGTGCCAGTAGTAGCGGGAGGGACACCGGGGAGCTGTTTTTT.

The J gene is TRBJ2-3, the V gene TRBV5-1; 8 bases are a match to TRBD1. Germline V CDR1 and CDR2: SGHRS, YFSETQ. This CDR3 region has 15 residues. V lost 3 bases and J lost 2; bases outside the gene matches: 5. CDR3 loop: CASSYGQGITDTQYF. The CDR3 DNA reads TGCGCCAGCAGCTACGGACAGGGTATCACAGATACGCAGTATTTT.

CDR3 nucleotides: TGTGCCAGCAGTCAACCGAGGACAGGGGAAGGCTACACCTTC. It is translated as CASSQPRTGEGYTF. The chain combines TRBV27 with TRBJ1-2; 9 bases match TRBD1. Germline lookup yields CDR1 MNHEY and CDR2 SMNVEV (reference sequence). This CDR3 has 14 amino acids. V gave up 5 bases and J gave up 8 bases; unmatched junction bases: 9.

This clone was observed a few times. This chain connects TRBV5-1 to TRBJ2-1, with 9 nucleotides matching TRBD2. Germline V CDR1 and CDR2: SGHRS, YFSETQ. Trimming took 2 bases from V and 0 from J; bases not matched to a gene: 0. The CDR3 loop spans 15 amino acids. CDR3 amino acids: CASSLLAGSYNEQFF. CDR3 in DNA: TGCGCCAGCAGCTTACTAGCGGGCTCCTACAATGAGCAGTTCTTC.